The table lists the clone carrying this T cell receptor beta chain with many counts. Its antigen is undetermined. All unsorted peripheral T cells were captured because whole blood was used without fractionation. Trimming removed 6 bases from V and 13 bases from J; junction bases left unmatched: 8. The CDR3 loop spans 12 amino acids. The record originates from a study of HIV-infected patients and healthy controls. Findings and caveats of the study: Significantly higher mean Gini indices appeared in HIV-infected repertoires, possibly reflecting oligoclonality. Comparisons were complicated because patients and controls had unequal numbers of distinct sequences. Mean usage of eight alpha and eight beta V genes differed significantly in HIV-infected patients versus controls.

About 500 ng RNA was reverse transcribed with alpha and beta constant-region primers. Each of the alpha and beta chains got its own library through chain-specific third strand synthesis with indices. TCRdb processed the 5' RACE reads anew with MiXCR; each CDR3 protein has one entry. This sample yields some 13,000 distinct CDR3 sequences, of which approximately 10% are seen a single time; under 6.5% belongs to the top ten. The sample comprised blood. The rearrangement joins TRBV12-3 or TRBV12-4 to TRBJ1-4, with TRBD1 matching 7 bases. This TCR was sampled from an adult in good health. This CDR3 is CASSVTGDGLFF. In DNA, the CDR3 is TGTGCCAGCAGCGTTACAGGGGATGGACTGTTTTTT.